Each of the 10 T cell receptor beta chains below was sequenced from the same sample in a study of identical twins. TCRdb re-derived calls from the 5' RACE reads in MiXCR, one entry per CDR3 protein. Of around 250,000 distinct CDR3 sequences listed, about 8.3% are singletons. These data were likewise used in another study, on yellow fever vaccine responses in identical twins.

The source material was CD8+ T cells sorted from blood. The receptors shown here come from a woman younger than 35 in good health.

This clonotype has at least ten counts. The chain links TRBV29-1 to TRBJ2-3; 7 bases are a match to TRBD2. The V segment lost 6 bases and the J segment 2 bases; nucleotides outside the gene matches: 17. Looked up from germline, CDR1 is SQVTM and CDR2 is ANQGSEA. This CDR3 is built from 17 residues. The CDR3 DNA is TGCAGCGTCCTCGGGCGGGCTAGCGGAACACCCACAGATACGCAGTATTTT. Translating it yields CSVLGRASGTPTDTQYF.

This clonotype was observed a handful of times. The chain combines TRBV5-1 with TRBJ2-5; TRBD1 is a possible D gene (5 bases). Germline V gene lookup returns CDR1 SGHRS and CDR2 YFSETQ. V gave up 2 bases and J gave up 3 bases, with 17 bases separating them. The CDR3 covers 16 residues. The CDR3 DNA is TGCGCCAGCAGCTTCCTACCAGGGATAAGTAAAGAGACCCAGTACTTC. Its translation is CASSFLPGISKETQYF.

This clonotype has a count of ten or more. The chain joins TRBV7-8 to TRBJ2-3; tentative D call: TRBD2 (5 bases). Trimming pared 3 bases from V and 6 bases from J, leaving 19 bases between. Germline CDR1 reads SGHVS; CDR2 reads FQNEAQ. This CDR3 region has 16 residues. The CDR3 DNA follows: TGTGCCAGCAGCTTCCTCGGACTGTCCTCCGGGGATACGCAGTATTTT. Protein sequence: CASSFLGLSSGDTQYF.

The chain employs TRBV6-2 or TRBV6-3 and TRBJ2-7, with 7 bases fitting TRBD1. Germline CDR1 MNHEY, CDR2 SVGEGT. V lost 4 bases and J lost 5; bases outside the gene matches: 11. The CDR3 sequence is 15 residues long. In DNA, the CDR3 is TGTGCCAGCAGTTTTTCCGGGACAGTCACGGACGAGCAGTACTTC. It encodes CASSFSGTVTDEQYF.

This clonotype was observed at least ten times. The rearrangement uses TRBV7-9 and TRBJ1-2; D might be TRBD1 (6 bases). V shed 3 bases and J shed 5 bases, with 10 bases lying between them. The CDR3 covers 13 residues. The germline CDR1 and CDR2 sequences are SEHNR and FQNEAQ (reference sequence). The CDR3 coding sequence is TGTGCCAGCAGCTTTGGGGGGCTATATGGCTACACCTTC. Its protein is CASSFGGLYGYTF.

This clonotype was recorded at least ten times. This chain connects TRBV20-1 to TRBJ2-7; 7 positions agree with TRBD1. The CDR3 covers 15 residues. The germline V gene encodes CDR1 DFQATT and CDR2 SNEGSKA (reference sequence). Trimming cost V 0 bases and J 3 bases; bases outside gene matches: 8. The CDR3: CSARDAGTVGYEQYF. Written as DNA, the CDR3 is TGCAGTGCTAGAGACGCCGGGACAGTGGGCTACGAGCAGTACTTC.

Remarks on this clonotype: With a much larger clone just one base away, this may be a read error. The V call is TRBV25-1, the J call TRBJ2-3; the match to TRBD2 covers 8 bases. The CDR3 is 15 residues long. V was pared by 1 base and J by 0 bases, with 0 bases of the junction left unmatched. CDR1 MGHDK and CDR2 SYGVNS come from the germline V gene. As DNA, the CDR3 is TGTGCCAGCAGTGAATCGGGGGGGAGCACAGATACGCAGTATTTT. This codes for CASSESGGSTDTQYF. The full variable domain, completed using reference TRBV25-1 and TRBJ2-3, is EADIYQTPRYLVIGTGKKITLECSQTMGHDKMYWYQQDPGMELHLIHYSYGVNSTEKGDLSSESTVSRIRTEHFPLTLESARPSHTSQYLCASSESGGSTDTQYFGPGTRLTVL.

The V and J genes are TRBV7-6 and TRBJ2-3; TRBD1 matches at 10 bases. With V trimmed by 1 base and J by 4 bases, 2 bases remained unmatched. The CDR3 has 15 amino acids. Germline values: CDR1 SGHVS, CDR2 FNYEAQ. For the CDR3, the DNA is TGTGCCAGCAGCTTAGGACAGGGGGCCCCAGATACGCAGTATTTT. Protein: CASSLGQGAPDTQYF.

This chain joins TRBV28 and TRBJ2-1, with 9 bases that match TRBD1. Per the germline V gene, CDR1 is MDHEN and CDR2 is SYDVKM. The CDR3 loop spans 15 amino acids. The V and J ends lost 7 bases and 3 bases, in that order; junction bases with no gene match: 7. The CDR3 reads CASTPGQGLYNEQFF. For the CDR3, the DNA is TGTGCCAGCACCCCGGGACAGGGTCTCTACAATGAGCAGTTCTTC. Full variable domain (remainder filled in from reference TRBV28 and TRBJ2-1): DVKVTQSSRYLVKRTGEKVFLECVQDMDHENMFWYRQDPGLGLRLIYFSYDVKMKEKGDIPEGYSVSREKKERFSLILESASTNQTSMYLCASTPGQGLYNEQFFGPGTRLTVL.

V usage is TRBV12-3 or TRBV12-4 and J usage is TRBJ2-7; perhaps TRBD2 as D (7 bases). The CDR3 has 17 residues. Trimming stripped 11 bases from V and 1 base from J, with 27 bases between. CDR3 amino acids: CACSIGGGRERSYEQYF. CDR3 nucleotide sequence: TGTGCCTGCTCAATTGGAGGGGGGCGGGAGAGGTCCTACGAGCAGTACTTC.